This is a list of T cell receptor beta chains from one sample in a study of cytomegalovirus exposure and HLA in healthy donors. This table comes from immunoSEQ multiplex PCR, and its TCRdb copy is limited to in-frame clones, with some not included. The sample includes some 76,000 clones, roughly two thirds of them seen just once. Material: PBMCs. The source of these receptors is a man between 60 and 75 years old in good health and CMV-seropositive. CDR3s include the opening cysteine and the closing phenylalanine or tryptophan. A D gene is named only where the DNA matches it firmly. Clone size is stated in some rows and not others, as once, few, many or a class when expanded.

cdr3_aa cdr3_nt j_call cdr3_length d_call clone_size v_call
CASSYDLAAQETQYF TGTGCCAGCAGTTACGATCTAGCGGCCCAAGAGACCCAGTACTTC TRBJ2-5 15 TRBD2 - TRBV6-5
CASSQGQDEAFF TGTGCCAGCAGCCAGGGACAGGATGAAGCTTTCTTT TRBJ1-1 12 TRBD1 once TRBV4-2
CASSPGVGEQYF TGTGCCAGTAGTCCAGGTGTTGGCGAGCAGTACTTC TRBJ2-7 12 - - TRBV19
CASRSDRGSYEQYF TGTGCCAGCAGATCGGACAGGGGCTCCTACGAGCAGTACTTC TRBJ2-7 14 TRBD1 - TRBV27
CASSLRRLPASPLHF TGTGCCAGCAGTTTACGGCGGCTTCCCGCCTCACCCCTCCACTTT TRBJ1-6 15 - - TRBV27
CASRTGLQGYTF TGTGCCAGCAGGACAGGACTCCAAGGCTACACCTTC TRBJ1-2 12 - few TRBV6-6
CASSQGGTSGRRLQYF TGTGCCAGCAGCCAGGGGGGGACTAGCGGGCGAAGGTTGCAGTACTTC TRBJ2-7 16 TRBD2 - TRBV4-2
CASPDSLYEQYF TGCGCCAGCCCCGACAGCCTCTACGAGCAGTACTTC TRBJ2-7 12 - - TRBV4-1
CASSLPGLDAPTDTQYF TGTGCCAGCAGTCTCCCCGGACTAGACGCCCCCACAGATACGCAGTATTTT TRBJ2-3 17 TRBD2 - TRBV7-9
CASSFSLGLAGGGGELFF TGTGCCAGCAGCTTTTCTTTGGGACTAGCGGGAGGGGGCGGGGAGCTGTTTTTT TRBJ2-2 18 TRBD2 - TRBV7-8
CASSFRAPWETQYF TGTGCCAGCAGTTTCAGGGCACCCTGGGAGACCCAGTACTTC TRBJ2-5 14 - - TRBV28
CASSLGSGGNYGYTF TGTGCCAGCAGTCTGGGCTCGGGGGGTAACTATGGCTACACCTTC TRBJ1-2 15 - few TRBV6-6
CASSQDPGQHYGYTF TGCGCCAGCAGCCAAGATCCCGGACAACACTATGGCTACACCTTC TRBJ1-2 15 - few TRBV4-1
CASSSAGGRNEQFF TGTGCCAGCAGCTCTGCGGGGGGCCGCAATGAGCAGTTCTTC TRBJ2-1 14 TRBD2 few TRBV6-5
CSSSSGEGRRFF TGTTCCAGCAGCAGCGGGGAAGGTAGGCGGTTCTTC TRBJ2-1 12 TRBD2 few TRBV7-9
CASSFGAGGYTF - TRBJ1-2 12 - - TRBV5-4
CASSQDLVGSPKTQYF TGTGCCAGCAGCCAAGATCTTGTGGGGAGCCCAAAGACCCAGTACTTC TRBJ2-5 16 - - TRBV4-2
CASSFSPGAGANVLTF TGTGCCAGCAGCTTTTCCCCCGGGGCTGGGGCCAACGTCCTGACTTTC TRBJ2-6 16 - - TRBV7-8
CASSERQFSYEQYF TGTGCCAGCAGCGAGCGACAGTTTTCCTACGAGCAGTACTTC TRBJ2-7 14 - few TRBV9
CASSVWTSGIETQYF TGTGCCAGCAGCGTGTGGACTAGCGGGATTGAGACCCAGTACTTC TRBJ2-5 15 TRBD2 few TRBV7-9
CASSPRWVGGNTEAFF TGTGCCAGCTCACCACGATGGGTAGGGGGGAACACTGAAGCTTTCTTT TRBJ1-1 16 - few TRBV18
CASSQGANTEAFF TGTGCCAGTAGCCAGGGGGCAAACACTGAAGCTTTCTTT TRBJ1-1 13 TRBD1 - TRBV19
CASTGLYEQYF TGTGCCAGCACAGGGCTCTACGAGCAGTACTTC TRBJ2-7 11 - - TRBV25-1
CAWRPGLQYNEQFF TGTGCCTGGCGACCGGGACTTCAGTACAATGAGCAGTTCTTC TRBJ2-1 14 - - TRBV30
CASSLTGGSYEQYF TGTGCCAGCAGCTTAACAGGAGGGTCCTACGAGCAGTACTTC TRBJ2-7 14 - once TRBV7-3
CASSPRAGGTTDTQYF TGTGCCAGCAGCCCACGAGCGGGAGGTACCACAGATACGCAGTATTTT TRBJ2-3 16 TRBD2 few TRBV9
CASSKLATEETQYF TGTGCCAGCAGTAAACTAGCGACCGAAGAGACCCAGTACTTC TRBJ2-5 14 TRBD2 once TRBV28
CASTGEVAQHF TGTGCCAGCACCGGGGAAGTAGCCCAGCATTTT TRBJ1-5 11 - - TRBV6-5
CASSAQAGTGYQETQYF TGTGCCAGCAGTGCCCAAGCCGGGACAGGCTATCAAGAGACCCAGTACTTC TRBJ2-5 17 TRBD1 - TRBV6-1
CASSLTVARHGTYGYTF TGTGCCAGCAGCTTAACCGTAGCCCGTCATGGTACCTATGGCTACACCTTC TRBJ1-2 17 - - TRBV7-3
CASSLGGDYLEQYF TGTGCCAGCAGCTTAGGAGGTGACTACCTCGAGCAGTACTTC TRBJ2-7 14 - - TRBV7-2
CASSWAGVEQYF TGCGCCAGCAGCTGGGCAGGGGTCGAGCAGTACTTC TRBJ2-7 12 - - TRBV5-1
CASSHLPRGRGSLHGELFF TGCGCCAGCAGCCATTTGCCACGAGGCAGGGGGTCTTTGCACGGGGAGCTGTTTTTT TRBJ2-2 19 TRBD1 - TRBV4-1
CSANTGLGETQYF TGCAGCGCTAATACTGGACTCGGAGAGACCCAGTACTTC TRBJ2-5 13 - - TRBV29-1
CASSLGADPYNEQFF TGTGCCAGCAGCTTGGGAGCGGACCCGTACAATGAGCAGTTCTTC TRBJ2-1 15 - - TRBV5-5
CASSLVGQGNEQYF TGTGCCAGCAGCTTGGTCGGACAGGGGAACGAGCAGTACTTC TRBJ2-7 14 TRBD1 - TRBV5-6
CATSRDRNTGELFF TGTGCCACCAGCAGGGACAGGAACACCGGGGAGCTGTTTTTT TRBJ2-2 14 - - TRBV15
CASSLEGLAGDEQFF TGTGCCAGCAGCTTAGAAGGACTAGCGGGGGATGAGCAGTTCTTC TRBJ2-1 15 TRBD2 - TRBV7-9
CASSLTQYSNQPQHF TGTGCCAGCAGCTTAACCCAGTATAGCAATCAGCCCCAGCATTTT TRBJ1-5 15 - once TRBV7-2
CASSLTSGRLPDTQYF TGCGCCAGCAGCTTGACGAGCGGGAGGCTTCCAGATACGCAGTATTTT TRBJ2-3 16 TRBD2 - TRBV5-1
CASSRPSGSSYEQYF TGTGCCAGCAGTCGACCAAGCGGGAGCTCCTACGAGCAGTACTTC TRBJ2-7 15 TRBD2 - TRBV2
CASSRSWDRGPNEQFF TGTGCCAGCAGCCGGAGTTGGGACAGGGGGCCGAATGAGCAGTTCTTC TRBJ2-1 16 TRBD1 - TRBV2
CASSNSAGGAPGTQYF TGTGCCAGCAGCAACTCAGCGGGAGGGGCCCCCGGGACCCAGTACTTC TRBJ2-5 16 TRBD2 once TRBV5-5
CASSIGQISAYEQYF TGTGCCAGCAGTATCGGACAGATATCTGCCTACGAGCAGTACTTC TRBJ2-7 15 - once TRBV27
CASSQDIDTQYF TGTGCCAGCAGCCAAGATATAGATACGCAGTATTTT TRBJ2-3 12 - once TRBV4-2
CASSIPETSGNGADTQYF TGCGCCAGCAGCATTCCTGAGACTAGCGGGAATGGGGCAGATACGCAGTATTTT TRBJ2-3 18 TRBD2 few TRBV5-1
CASRTGLATYNEQFF TGTGCCAGCAGAACGGGACTAGCGACTTACAATGAGCAGTTCTTC TRBJ2-1 15 TRBD2 - TRBV7-2
CASSPSGGGTEAFF TGTGCCAGCAGCCCTTCGGGCGGAGGCACTGAAGCTTTCTTT TRBJ1-1 14 - - TRBV9
CAIRRFSETDTQYF TGTGCCATCAGACGATTTAGCGAGACAGATACGCAGTATTTT TRBJ2-3 14 - - TRBV10-3
CASSQGNERGNEQYF TGTGCCAGCAGCCAAGGTAATGAGCGGGGGAACGAGCAGTACTTC TRBJ2-7 15 TRBD2 - TRBV4-2